Sequencing of this T cell receptor (beta chain) was carried out in a study of T cell responses to AZD1222 COVID-19 vaccine. Profiling relied on immunoSEQ multiplex PCR, and the TCRdb table lists in-frame clones only, not all of them. This sample has about 110,000 clones, with 85% to 90% found just once. Notes on this clone: Its cognate antigen is unknown.

General study results and limits: Dominant at 160-218 and 743-854, vaccine-associated CD4 TCRs also spanned spike. Just a handful of AZD1222 recipients were seropositive at baseline. White British people made up most donors, females outnumbered males, and clonal diversity was possibly underestimated. Scientists sampled the repertoires only once the peak T cell response had passed.

The receptor was derived from an adult in good health. Sequenced material: peripheral blood, taken on day 0 of AZD1222 vaccination.

CDR3 in DNA: TGCAGTGCTAGTGAAGCTAGTCCCGCGGGAGAGCAGTACTTC. It specifies CSASEASPAGEQYF. This sequence joins TRBV20-1 and TRBJ2-7; D possibly corresponds to TRBD2 (6 bases). The germline CDR1 and CDR2 sequences are DFQATT and SNEGSKA (reference sequence). V was trimmed by 3 bases and J by 7 bases, leaving 19 bases between them. This CDR3 region has 14 residues.